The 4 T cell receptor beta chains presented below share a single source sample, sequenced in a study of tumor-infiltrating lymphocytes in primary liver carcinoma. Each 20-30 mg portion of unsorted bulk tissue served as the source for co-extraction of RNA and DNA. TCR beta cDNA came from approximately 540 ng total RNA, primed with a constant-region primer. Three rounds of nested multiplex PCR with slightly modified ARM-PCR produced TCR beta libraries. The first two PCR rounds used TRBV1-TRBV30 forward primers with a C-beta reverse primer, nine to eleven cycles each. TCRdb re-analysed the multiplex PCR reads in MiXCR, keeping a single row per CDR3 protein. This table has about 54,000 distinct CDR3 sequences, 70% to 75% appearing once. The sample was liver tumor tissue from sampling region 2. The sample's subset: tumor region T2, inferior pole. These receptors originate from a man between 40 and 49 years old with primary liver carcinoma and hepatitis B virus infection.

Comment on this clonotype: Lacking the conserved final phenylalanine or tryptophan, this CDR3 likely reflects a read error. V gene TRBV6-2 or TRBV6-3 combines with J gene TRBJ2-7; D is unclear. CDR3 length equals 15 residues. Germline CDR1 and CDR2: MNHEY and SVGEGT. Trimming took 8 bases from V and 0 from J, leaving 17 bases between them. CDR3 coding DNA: TGTGCCAGCTCCACGCCGGTCCTCCACTCCTACGAGCAGTACTTA. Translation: CASSTPVLHSYEQYL.

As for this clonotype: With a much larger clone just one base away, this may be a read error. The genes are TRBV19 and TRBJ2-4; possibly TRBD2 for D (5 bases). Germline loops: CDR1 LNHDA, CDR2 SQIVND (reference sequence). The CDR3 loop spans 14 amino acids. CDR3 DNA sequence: TGTGGCAGTAGTATGAGGGCTGTTGCAAACATTCAGTACTTC. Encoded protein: CGSSMRAVANIQYF.

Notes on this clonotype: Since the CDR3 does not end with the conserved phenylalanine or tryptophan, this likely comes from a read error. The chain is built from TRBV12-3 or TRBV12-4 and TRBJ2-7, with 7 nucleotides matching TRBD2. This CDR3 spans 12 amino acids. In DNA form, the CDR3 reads TGTGCCAGCCGGGGGGATTTCTACAAGCAGTACATC. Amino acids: CASRGDFYKQYI.

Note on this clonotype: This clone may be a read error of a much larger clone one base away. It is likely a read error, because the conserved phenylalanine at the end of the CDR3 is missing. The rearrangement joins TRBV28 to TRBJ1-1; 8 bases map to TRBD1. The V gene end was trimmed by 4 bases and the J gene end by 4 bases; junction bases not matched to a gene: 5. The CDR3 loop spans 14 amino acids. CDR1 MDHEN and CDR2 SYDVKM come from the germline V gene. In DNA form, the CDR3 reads TGTGCCAGCAGTTCCCCGACAGGGGCCACTGAAGCTTTCCTT. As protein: CASSSPTGATEAFL.